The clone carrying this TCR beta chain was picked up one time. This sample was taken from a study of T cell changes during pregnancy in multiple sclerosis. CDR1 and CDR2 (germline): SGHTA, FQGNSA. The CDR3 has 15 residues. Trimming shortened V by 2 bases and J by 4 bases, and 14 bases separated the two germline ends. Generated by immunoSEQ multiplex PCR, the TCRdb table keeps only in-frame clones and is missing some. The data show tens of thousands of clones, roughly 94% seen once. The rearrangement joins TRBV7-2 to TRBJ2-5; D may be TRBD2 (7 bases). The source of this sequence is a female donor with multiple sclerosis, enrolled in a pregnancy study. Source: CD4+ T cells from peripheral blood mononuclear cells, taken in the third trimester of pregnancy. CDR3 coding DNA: TGTGCCAGCAGCTTATTCTCTAGGGGGGGAGAGACCCAGTACTTC. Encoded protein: CASSLFSRGGETQYF.